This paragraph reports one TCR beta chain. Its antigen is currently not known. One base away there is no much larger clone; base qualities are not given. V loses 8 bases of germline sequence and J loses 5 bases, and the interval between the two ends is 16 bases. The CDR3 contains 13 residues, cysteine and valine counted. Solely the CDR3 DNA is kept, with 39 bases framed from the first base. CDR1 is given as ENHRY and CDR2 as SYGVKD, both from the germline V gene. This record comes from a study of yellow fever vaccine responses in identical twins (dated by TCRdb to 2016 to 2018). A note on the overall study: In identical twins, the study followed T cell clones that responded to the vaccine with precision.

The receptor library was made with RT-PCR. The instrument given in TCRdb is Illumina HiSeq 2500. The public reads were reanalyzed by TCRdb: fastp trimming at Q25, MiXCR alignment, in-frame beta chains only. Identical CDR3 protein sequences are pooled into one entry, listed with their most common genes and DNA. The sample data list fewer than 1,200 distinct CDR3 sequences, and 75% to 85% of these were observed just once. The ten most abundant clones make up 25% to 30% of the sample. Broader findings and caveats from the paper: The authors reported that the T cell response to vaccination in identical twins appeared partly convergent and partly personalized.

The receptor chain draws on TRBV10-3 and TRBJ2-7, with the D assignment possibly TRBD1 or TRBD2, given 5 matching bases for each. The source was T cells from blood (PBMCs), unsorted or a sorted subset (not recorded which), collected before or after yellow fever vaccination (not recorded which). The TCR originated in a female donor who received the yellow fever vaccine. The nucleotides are TGTGCCATCTCAAATTGGGGGTGCCACGAGCAGTACGTC. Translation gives CAISNWGCHEQYV.